This is a list of T cell receptor beta chains from one sample in a study of blood T cell repertoires in COVID-19. The assay was immunoSEQ multiplex PCR, and TCRdb's table has in-frame clones only and misses some. Of about 170,000 clones in the sample, approximately 90% were seen once. Sequences were obtained from peripheral blood. The source is a man aged 30-40 years with COVID-19, enrolled during active disease. Each CDR3 is given with its conserved first and last residue. The order of the fields is CDR3 protein, CDR3 DNA, CDR3 length, J gene, D gene, V gene, clone size. A D gene is named only where the DNA matches it firmly. Clone size is given for some rows only: seen once, a few or many times, or a class if the clone is expanded.

CDR3aa: CASSPLDRIEDYTF
CDR3nt: TGTGCCAGCAGCCCCCTCGACAGGATTGAGGACTACACCTTC
len: 14
j_gene: TRBJ1-2
d_gene: -
v_gene: TRBV7-8
abundance: -

CDR3aa: CASMGGAGGLYEQYF
CDR3nt: TGTGCCAGCATGGGCGGAGCGGGGGGGCTCTACGAGCAGTACTTC
len: 15
j_gene: TRBJ2-7
d_gene: TRBD2
v_gene: TRBV2
abundance: few

CDR3aa: CASSFMRTEAFF
CDR3nt: TGTGCCAGCAGCTTTATGCGAACTGAAGCTTTCTTT
len: 12
j_gene: TRBJ1-1
d_gene: -
v_gene: TRBV5-4
abundance: -

CDR3aa: CASKEGGTGYEQYF
CDR3nt: TGCGCCAGCAAGGAGGGGGGGACAGGCTACGAGCAGTACTTC
len: 14
j_gene: TRBJ2-7
d_gene: -
v_gene: TRBV5-1
abundance: -

CDR3aa: CATRPRETF
CDR3nt: TGTGCCACCAGGCCCCGCGAGACCTTC
len: 9
j_gene: TRBJ1-2
d_gene: -
v_gene: TRBV2
abundance: -

CDR3aa: CATSDAGNSYEQYF
CDR3nt: TGTGCCACCAGTGATGCCGGGAACTCCTACGAGCAGTACTTC
len: 14
j_gene: TRBJ2-7
d_gene: -
v_gene: TRBV24-1
abundance: -

CDR3aa: CASSMTGNYGYTF
CDR3nt: TGTGCCAGCAGCATGACAGGGAACTATGGCTACACCTTC
len: 13
j_gene: TRBJ1-2
d_gene: TRBD1
v_gene: TRBV7-9
abundance: -

CDR3aa: CASSIDSGLYNEQFF
CDR3nt: TGTGCCAGTAGTATAGATAGCGGACTCTACAATGAGCAGTTCTTC
len: 15
j_gene: TRBJ2-1
d_gene: -
v_gene: TRBV19
abundance: -

CDR3aa: CASSKRDRGLGTEAFF
CDR3nt: TGTGCCTCCAGCAAGCGCGACAGGGGGCTTGGGACTGAAGCTTTCTTT
len: 16
j_gene: TRBJ1-1
d_gene: TRBD1
v_gene: TRBV30
abundance: -

CDR3aa: CASSPRTSGGSQLFF
CDR3nt: TGTGCCAGCAGCCCGCGGACTAGCGGGGGTTCGCAGCTGTTTTTT
len: 15
j_gene: TRBJ2-2
d_gene: TRBD2
v_gene: TRBV7-2
abundance: once

CDR3aa: CAQSGTGTGDGRNYGYTF
CDR3nt: TGTGCCCAGAGTGGTACCGGGACAGGGGACGGTCGGAACTATGGCTACACCTTC
len: 18
j_gene: TRBJ1-2
d_gene: TRBD1
v_gene: TRBV30
abundance: -

CDR3aa: CASSRDRGNNSPLHF
CDR3nt: TGTGCCAGTAGTAGGGACAGGGGCAATAATTCACCCCTCCACTTT
len: 15
j_gene: TRBJ1-6
d_gene: TRBD1
v_gene: TRBV19
abundance: -

CDR3aa: CAISVQGGYETQYF
CDR3nt: TGTGCCATCAGTGTTCAGGGCGGATATGAGACCCAGTACTTC
len: 14
j_gene: TRBJ2-5
d_gene: -
v_gene: TRBV10-3
abundance: -

CDR3aa: CSVEDRGNTEAFF
CDR3nt: TGCAGCGTTGAAGATCGAGGGAACACTGAAGCTTTCTTT
len: 13
j_gene: TRBJ1-1
d_gene: -
v_gene: TRBV29-1
abundance: -

CDR3aa: CASSVSSVYGYTF
CDR3nt: TGTGCCAGCAGCGTTTCCTCGGTCTATGGCTACACCTTC
len: 13
j_gene: TRBJ1-2
d_gene: -
v_gene: TRBV9
abundance: -

CDR3aa: CASSYSGQVFLYGYTF
CDR3nt: TGTGCCAGCAGTTACTCGGGACAGGTCTTTCTCTATGGCTACACCTTC
len: 16
j_gene: TRBJ1-2
d_gene: TRBD1
v_gene: TRBV6-5
abundance: -

CDR3aa: CASSFSGSSTDTQYF
CDR3nt: TGCGCCAGCAGCTTTAGCGGGTCTAGCACAGATACGCAGTATTTT
len: 15
j_gene: TRBJ2-3
d_gene: TRBD2
v_gene: TRBV5-1
abundance: -

CDR3aa: CASSPQVGGAPGANVLTF
CDR3nt: TGTGCCAGCAGCCCCCAGGTAGGGGGCGCCCCTGGGGCCAACGTCCTGACTTTC
len: 18
j_gene: TRBJ2-6
d_gene: -
v_gene: TRBV21-1
abundance: -

CDR3aa: CASSYQGLPYNEQFF
CDR3nt: TGTGCCAGCAGCTACCAGGGTCTTCCCTACAATGAGCAGTTCTTC
len: 15
j_gene: TRBJ2-1
d_gene: -
v_gene: TRBV6-5
abundance: -

CDR3aa: CASSQITGALSYEQYF
CDR3nt: TGTGCCAGCAGCCAAATAACAGGGGCCCTCTCCTACGAGCAGTACTTC
len: 16
j_gene: TRBJ2-7
d_gene: TRBD1
v_gene: TRBV4-2
abundance: -

CDR3aa: CASSSRTGENTIYF
CDR3nt: TGTGCCAGCAGCTCAAGGACAGGGGAAAACACCATATATTTT
len: 14
j_gene: TRBJ1-3
d_gene: TRBD1
v_gene: TRBV11-1
abundance: -

CDR3aa: CASARTAGGNYGYTF
CDR3nt: TGTGCTAGTGCCCGGACAGCAGGAGGTAACTATGGCTACACCTTC
len: 15
j_gene: TRBJ1-2
d_gene: -
v_gene: TRBV12-5
abundance: few

CDR3aa: CASRTWTALSTNEKLFF
CDR3nt: TGTGCCAGCAGGACCTGGACAGCGCTCTCAACTAATGAAAAACTGTTTTTT
len: 17
j_gene: TRBJ1-4
d_gene: -
v_gene: TRBV28
abundance: -

CDR3aa: CASSEDRGGSYEQYF
CDR3nt: TGTGCCAGCTCCGAGGACAGGGGAGGCTCCTACGAGCAGTACTTC
len: 15
j_gene: TRBJ2-7
d_gene: TRBD1
v_gene: TRBV18
abundance: -

CDR3aa: CASSLRAMQGDTQYF
CDR3nt: TGTGCCAGCAGCTTAAGGGCCATGCAGGGGGATACGCAGTATTTT
len: 15
j_gene: TRBJ2-3
d_gene: -
v_gene: TRBV13
abundance: few

CDR3aa: CASSRWTSGKIEQFF
CDR3nt: TGTGCCAGCAGCCGATGGACTAGCGGGAAAATTGAGCAGTTCTTC
len: 15
j_gene: TRBJ2-1
d_gene: TRBD2
v_gene: TRBV7-9
abundance: -

CDR3aa: CASSQGGLKGEAFF
CDR3nt: TGTGCCAGCAGCCAAGGAGGCCTCAAGGGGGAAGCTTTCTTT
len: 14
j_gene: TRBJ1-1
d_gene: -
v_gene: TRBV3-1/TRBV3-2
abundance: -

CDR3aa: CATSDSTGIGHNEQFF
CDR3nt: TGTGCCACCAGTGATTCTACAGGGATCGGCCACAATGAGCAGTTCTTC
len: 16
j_gene: TRBJ2-1
d_gene: -
v_gene: TRBV24-1
abundance: -

CDR3aa: CASSFGLAASNEQFF
CDR3nt: TGTGCCAGCAGCTTCGGTCTAGCGGCGTCCAATGAGCAGTTCTTC
len: 15
j_gene: TRBJ2-1
d_gene: TRBD2
v_gene: TRBV5-4
abundance: -

CDR3aa: CASRSPRDYNYEQYF
CDR3nt: TGTGCCAGCAGATCCCCCCGGGACTATAACTACGAGCAGTACTTC
len: 15
j_gene: TRBJ2-7
d_gene: TRBD2
v_gene: TRBV6-6
abundance: -

CDR3aa: CASSPGTGLTNEKLFF
CDR3nt: TGCGCCAGCAGTCCCGGGACAGGGCTTACTAATGAAAAACTGTTTTTT
len: 16
j_gene: TRBJ1-4
d_gene: TRBD1
v_gene: TRBV4-3
abundance: few

CDR3aa: CASSLRTSGNTGELFF
CDR3nt: TGTGCCAGCAGCCTCAGGACTAGCGGCAACACCGGGGAGCTGTTTTTT
len: 16
j_gene: TRBJ2-2
d_gene: TRBD2
v_gene: TRBV3-1/TRBV3-2
abundance: -

CDR3aa: CASSPWTSYNEQFF
CDR3nt: TGTGCCAGCAGTCCCTGGACTAGCTACAATGAGCAGTTCTTC
len: 14
j_gene: TRBJ2-1
d_gene: TRBD2
v_gene: TRBV27
abundance: -

CDR3aa: CASSIEGASYEQYF
CDR3nt: TGCGCCAGCAGCATTGAGGGAGCCTCCTACGAGCAGTACTTC
len: 14
j_gene: TRBJ2-7
d_gene: -
v_gene: TRBV5-1
abundance: -

CDR3aa: CASSFSGGGGGQETQYF
CDR3nt: TGTGCCAGCAGCTTTTCCGGGGGGGGCGGGGGCCAAGAGACCCAGTACTTC
len: 17
j_gene: TRBJ2-5
d_gene: TRBD2
v_gene: TRBV9
abundance: -

CDR3aa: CASSLPRPTGLESREGSTDTQYF
CDR3nt: TGTGCCAGCAGTTTACCAAGACCCACAGGGCTGGAGTCACGGGAGGGGAGCACAGATACGCAGTATTTT
len: 23
j_gene: TRBJ2-3
d_gene: TRBD2
v_gene: TRBV28
abundance: -

CDR3aa: CASRIIGTVNTEAFF
CDR3nt: TGTGCCAGCAGAATTATTGGGACAGTGAACACTGAAGCTTTCTTT
len: 15
j_gene: TRBJ1-1
d_gene: TRBD1
v_gene: TRBV27
abundance: -

CDR3aa: CASSDPGTGVHGYTF
CDR3nt: TGTGCCAGCAGTGATCCCGGGACAGGGGTTCATGGCTACACCTTC
len: 15
j_gene: TRBJ1-2
d_gene: TRBD1
v_gene: TRBV6-4
abundance: once

CDR3aa: CASSLDPGMNTEAFF
CDR3nt: TGTGCCAGCAGCTTAGATCCAGGGATGAACACTGAAGCTTTCTTT
len: 15
j_gene: TRBJ1-1
d_gene: -
v_gene: TRBV11-2
abundance: -

CDR3aa: CASSIGGLAGSYEQYF
CDR3nt: TGTGCCAGTAGTATCGGAGGACTAGCGGGTTCCTACGAGCAGTACTTC
len: 16
j_gene: TRBJ2-7
d_gene: TRBD2
v_gene: TRBV19
abundance: -

CDR3aa: CSASPPSEVGYGYTF
CDR3nt: TGCAGTGCTAGTCCACCCTCAGAGGTAGGCTATGGCTACACCTTC
len: 15
j_gene: TRBJ1-2
d_gene: -
v_gene: TRBV20-1
abundance: -

CDR3aa: CASSLGLAVLDEQFF
CDR3nt: TGTGCCAGCAGCTTAGGACTAGCGGTCCTTGATGAGCAGTTCTTC
len: 15
j_gene: TRBJ2-1
d_gene: TRBD2
v_gene: TRBV11-3
abundance: -

CDR3aa: CASSLSPQAEAFF
CDR3nt: TGTGCCAGCAGTTTAAGCCCACAGGCTGAAGCTTTCTTT
len: 13
j_gene: TRBJ1-1
d_gene: -
v_gene: TRBV12-3/TRBV12-4
abundance: -

CDR3aa: CASSLPTGTNEKLFF
CDR3nt: TGCGCCAGCAGTCTCCCGACAGGGACTAATGAAAAACTGTTTTTT
len: 15
j_gene: TRBJ1-4
d_gene: TRBD1
v_gene: TRBV5-1
abundance: -

CDR3aa: CASSLLGRTGPGELFF
CDR3nt: TGTGCCAGCAGCTTGCTCGGGAGGACAGGGCCCGGGGAGCTGTTTTTT
len: 16
j_gene: TRBJ2-2
d_gene: -
v_gene: TRBV7-2
abundance: -

CDR3aa: CASSIEAEYNEQFF
CDR3nt: TGTGCCAGTAGTATCGAGGCAGAGTACAATGAGCAGTTCTTC
len: 14
j_gene: TRBJ2-1
d_gene: -
v_gene: TRBV19
abundance: -

CDR3aa: CAWSNNRGEQYF
CDR3nt: TGTGCCTGGAGTAATAACAGGGGCGAGCAGTACTTC
len: 12
j_gene: TRBJ2-7
d_gene: TRBD1
v_gene: TRBV30
abundance: -

CDR3aa: CASSYLGAGDTEAFF
CDR3nt: TGTGCCAGCAGCTATTTGGGAGCGGGGGACACTGAAGCTTTCTTT
len: 15
j_gene: TRBJ1-1
d_gene: -
v_gene: TRBV5-5
abundance: -

CDR3aa: CASSGLVNEQFF
CDR3nt: TGTGCCAGCAGTGGTCTAGTCAATGAGCAGTTCTTC
len: 12
j_gene: TRBJ2-1
d_gene: -
v_gene: TRBV27
abundance: -

CDR3aa: CASRATGEMNTEAFF
CDR3nt: TGTGCCAGCAGGGCTACGGGGGAGATGAACACTGAAGCTTTCTTT
len: 15
j_gene: TRBJ1-1
d_gene: -
v_gene: TRBV25-1
abundance: -

CDR3aa: CASSLVRRISSYEQYF
CDR3nt: TGTGCCAGCAGCTTGGTACGCAGGATTAGCTCCTACGAGCAGTACTTC
len: 16
j_gene: TRBJ2-7
d_gene: -
v_gene: TRBV5-6
abundance: -

CDR3aa: CASSVGLTEAFF
CDR3nt: TGTGCCAGCAGCGTAGGTCTGACTGAAGCTTTCTTT
len: 12
j_gene: TRBJ1-1
d_gene: -
v_gene: TRBV9
abundance: -

CDR3aa: CASSLSFSGTRAEAFF
CDR3nt: TGTGCCAGCAGCTTAAGCTTTTCGGGGACTAGGGCTGAAGCTTTCTTT
len: 16
j_gene: TRBJ1-1
d_gene: -
v_gene: TRBV7-9
abundance: -

CDR3aa: CASSLGPPGEQYF
CDR3nt: TGTGCCAGCAGCTTAGGCCCCCCAGGCGAGCAGTACTTC
len: 13
j_gene: TRBJ2-7
d_gene: -
v_gene: TRBV7-8
abundance: -

CDR3aa: CASSRGTGSYGYTF
CDR3nt: TGTGCCAGCAGCCGAGGGACAGGGTCCTATGGCTACACCTTC
len: 14
j_gene: TRBJ1-2
d_gene: TRBD1
v_gene: TRBV25-1
abundance: -